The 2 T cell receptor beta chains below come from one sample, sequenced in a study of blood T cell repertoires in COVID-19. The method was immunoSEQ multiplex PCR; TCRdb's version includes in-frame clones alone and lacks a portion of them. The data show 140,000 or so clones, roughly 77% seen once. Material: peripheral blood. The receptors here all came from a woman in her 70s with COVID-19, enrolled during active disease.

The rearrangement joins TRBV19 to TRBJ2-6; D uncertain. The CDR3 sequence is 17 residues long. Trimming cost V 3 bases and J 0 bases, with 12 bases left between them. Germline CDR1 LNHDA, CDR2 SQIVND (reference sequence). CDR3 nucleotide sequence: TGTGCCAGTAGTATTGAGGCAGCGACCTCTGGGGCCAACGTCCTGACTTTC. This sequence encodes CASSIEAATSGANVLTF.

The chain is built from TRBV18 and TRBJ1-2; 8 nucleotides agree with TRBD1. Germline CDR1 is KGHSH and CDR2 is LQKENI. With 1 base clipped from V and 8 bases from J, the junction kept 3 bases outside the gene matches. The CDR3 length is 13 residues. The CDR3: CASSPQRDRGYTF. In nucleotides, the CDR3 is TGTGCCAGCTCACCACAGAGGGACAGGGGCTACACCTTC.